This T cell receptor beta chain was captured by sequencing in a study of T-cell memory formation after mild COVID-19. Regarding the study as a whole: Contracting clones localized mainly to CM and EM when CD4+ and mainly to EMRA when CD8+.

This clonotype was detected only a few times. Its antigen is undetermined. V was clipped by 6 bases and J by 1 base, with 9 bases between them. There are 13 residues in the CDR3. CDR1 and CDR2 (germline): PRHDT, FYEKMQ (reference sequence). TCRdb analysed the 5' RACE reads with MiXCR anew, one entry per CDR3 protein. Here the sample spans about 470,000 distinct CDR3 sequences, 18% being singletons. The chain joins TRBV13 to TRBJ2-5; perhaps TRBD1 as D (5 bases). The source is an adult woman who had mild COVID-19 (a few samples of this study predate the infection). Cell type and time point are not known. Sequencing was carried out using PBMCs or a T cell subset sorted from them (not recorded which). Written as DNA, the CDR3 is TGTGCCAGCAGGATAGGGGTCCAAGAGACCCAGTACTTC. Residues: CASRIGVQETQYF.